The 29 T cell receptor beta chains below all came from one sample that was sequenced in a study of T cells in localized non-small cell lung cancer. Data came from immunoSEQ multiplex PCR; TCRdb stores just in-frame clones and leaves some out. The table lists 30,000 to 35,000 clones, 88% of them singletons. The sample consisted of peripheral blood, taken before any cancer treatment. The receptor source for this set is a woman aged 35-70 years with stage I lung adenocarcinoma.

The chain recombines TRBV7-2 with TRBJ1-2; 12 bases align to TRBD1. The CDR3 is 14 residues long. Trimming removed 4 bases from V and 8 bases from J; junction bases left unmatched: 5. CDR1 is SGHTA and CDR2 is FQGNSA in the germline V gene. The CDR3, as DNA: TGTGCCAGCAGCTCGACCGGGACAGGGGGCGGCTACACCTTC. Translating gives CASSSTGTGGGYTF.

This clone was found once. This chain links TRBV7-8 with TRBJ2-7, with 8 nucleotides matching TRBD2. The V gene end was trimmed by 5 bases and the J gene end by 4 bases; junction bases not matched to a gene: 10. This CDR3 contains 15 residues. The V gene's germline CDR1 is SGHVS and CDR2 FQNEAQ. Written as DNA, the CDR3 is TGTGCCAGCAGCCCTGGCGGGGGGCGCTTTTACGAGCAGTACTTC. Protein: CASSPGGGRFYEQYF. Using reference TRBV7-8 and TRBJ2-7 for the parts outside the CDR3, the full variable domain is GAGVSQSPRYKVAKRGQDVALRCDPISGHVSLFWYQQALGQGPEFLTYFQNEAQLDKSGLPSDRFFAERPEGSVSTLKIQRTQQEDSAVYLCASSPGGGRFYEQYFGPGTRLTVT.

The chain carries TRBV6-4 and TRBJ2-1; D may be TRBD1 (5 bases). This CDR3 has 16 amino acids. Germline lookup yields CDR1 MRHNA and CDR2 SNTAGT. Trimming shortened V by 0 bases and J by 4 bases, and 13 bases separated the two germline ends. CDR3 sequence: CASSDSGAARYNEQFF. The DNA for the CDR3 is TGTGCCAGCAGTGACTCTGGGGCCGCTAGGTACAATGAGCAGTTCTTC.

CDR3 nucleotides: TGTGCCAGCAGCCAAGCTACAGGGGGCTTCTACGAGCAGTACTTC. Protein: CASSQATGGFYEQYF. The rearrangement uses TRBV7-9 and TRBJ2-5; 9 bases fit TRBD1. The better agreement between TRBJ2-7 and the DNA end casts doubt on the J call. The CDR3 runs to 15 residues. Per germline, CDR1 SEHNR and CDR2 FQNEAQ (reference sequence).

The chain couples TRBV19 to TRBJ2-5, with D possibly matching TRBD2 (5 bases). In germline, CDR1 is LNHDA, CDR2 SQIVND (reference sequence). This CDR3 comprises 15 residues. V was shortened by 6 bases and J by 10 bases, with 24 bases between the two germline ends. The DNA for the CDR3 is TGTGCCAGTAGGGAGGTTCGGTTCTATCTGCGCGTCCAGTACTTC. It translates to CASREVRFYLRVQYF.

This chain connects TRBV7-8 to TRBJ2-3; D remains ambiguous. V was cut by 6 bases and J by 3 bases, with 10 bases left in between. This CDR3 has 13 amino acids. Per germline, CDR1 SGHVS and CDR2 FQNEAQ. CDR3 sequence: CASSTERTDTQYF. The CDR3 DNA follows: TGTGCCAGCAGTACTGAGAGGACAGATACGCAGTATTTT.

This clone was counted a single time. The chain couples TRBV29-1 to TRBJ2-5, with D tentatively TRBD1 (5 bases). The CDR3 length is 11 residues. V was pared by 4 bases and J by 3 bases, with 6 bases between. CDR1 is SQVTM, CDR2 ANQGSEA, per germline. CDR3 DNA: TGCAGCGTTGGGGGCGAAGAGACCCAGTACTTC. Translating gives CSVGGEETQYF.

The chain combines TRBV7-3 with TRBJ2-7; D gene uncertain. The CDR3 length is 14 residues. The V end was cut by 3 bases, the J end by 3 bases, with 12 bases between. Looked up from germline, CDR1 is SGHTA and CDR2 is FQGTGA. The CDR3 here is CASSFSQARYEQYF. Written as DNA, the CDR3 is TGTGCCAGCAGCTTTAGCCAGGCCCGCTACGAGCAGTACTTC.

This chain links TRBV9 with TRBJ2-5, with D perhaps TRBD2 (6 bases). The germline CDR1 and CDR2 sequences are SGDLS and YYNGEE. The CDR3 is made up of 15 amino acids. V lost 4 bases to trimming and J lost 1 base, with 14 bases between them. This CDR3 is CASSSTGTSQETQYF. Written as DNA, the CDR3 is TGTGCCAGCAGCTCGACCGGGACTTCCCAAGAGACCCAGTACTTC.

The chain combines TRBV4-3 with TRBJ1-5; unclear D gene. V lost 1 base to trimming and J lost 9 bases, with 10 bases between them. CDR3 length: 13 amino acids. Germline V CDR1 and CDR2: LGHNA, YSLEER. The CDR3 DNA sequence: TGCGCCAGCAGCCAAGTGTACAGTAGGCCCCAGCATTTT. It encodes CASSQVYSRPQHF.

The V call is TRBV9, the J call TRBJ2-3; 10 nucleotides agree with TRBD2. Germline assignment: CDR1 SGDLS and CDR2 YYNGEE. V lost 4 bases to trimming and J lost 8 bases; unmatched junction nucleotides: 13. The CDR3 totals 16 residues. The CDR3 sequence is CASSPQLAGRLGTQYF. In nucleotides, the CDR3 is TGTGCCAGCAGCCCCCAACTAGCGGGGCGACTAGGTACGCAGTATTTT.

The chain recombines TRBV19 with TRBJ2-7; 9 bases line up with TRBD1. Germline-derived CDR1 and CDR2 are LNHDA and SQIVND (reference sequence). CDR3 length equals 15 residues. The trim removed 5 bases at V and 11 bases at J, leaving 16 bases unmatched. DNA for the CDR3: TGTGCCAGTAGTGCTGGGGGACAGGGACACACCTGGGAGTACTTC. Translated: CASSAGGQGHTWEYF.

This clone was counted once. This chain connects TRBV5-4 to TRBJ1-2; tentatively, D is TRBD1 (6 bases). Germline-derived CDR1 and CDR2 are SGHNT and YYREEE (reference sequence). Trimming took off 1 base at V and 1 base at J, with 14 bases between the two ends. The CDR3 extends over 16 amino acids. In DNA form, the CDR3 reads TGTGCCAGCAGCTTGAGGGGGGGCTATCTTAACTATGGCTACACCTTC. Its translation is CASSLRGGYLNYGYTF.

This clone occurred once. The rearrangement links TRBV7-2 to TRBJ1-4; D is possibly TRBD1 (5 bases). Germline V gives CDR1 SGHTA, CDR2 FQGNSA. With 3 bases removed from V and 7 bases from J, the gap between germline ends came to 12 bases. The length of the CDR3 is 14 residues. CDR3 in DNA: TGTGCCAGCAGCTTTAAGGGCGGGGGTGAAAAACTGTTTTTT. The encoded protein is CASSFKGGGEKLFF.

This clone appeared once. The CDR3, as DNA: TGTGCCAGCAGCTTGTTCACGGCTAGCGGGACCTACGAGCAGTACTTC. This gives the protein CASSLFTASGTYEQYF. The V gene is TRBV5-6, the J gene TRBJ2-7; 9 positions agree with TRBD2. The germline CDR1 and CDR2 sequences are SGHDT and YYEEEE. V dropped 1 base and J dropped 2; count of bases not matched to a gene: 7. The CDR3 is made up of 16 amino acids.

The CDR3 loop is CASSPDRGDGYTF. The CDR3 DNA follows: TGTGCCAGCTCACCCGACAGGGGGGATGGCTACACCTTC. V is TRBV18 and J is TRBJ1-2, with TRBD1 matching over 9 bases. With 3 bases clipped from V and 6 bases from J, the junction kept 2 bases outside the gene matches. The CDR3 totals 13 residues. The germline V gene encodes CDR1 KGHSH and CDR2 LQKENI.

This clone was observed a handful of times. CDR3 loop: CASRRETNTGELFF. The CDR3 region has the DNA TGTGCCAGCAGGAGGGAAACGAACACCGGGGAGCTGTTTTTT. The rearrangement uses TRBV6-4 and TRBJ2-2; D possibly corresponds to TRBD2 (5 bases). V dropped 6 bases and J dropped 0 bases, with 8 bases sitting between them. The CDR3 length is 14 residues. The germline V gene has CDR1 MRHNA and CDR2 SNTAGT.

The chain has TRBV5-1 and TRBJ2-1, with 10 nucleotides matching TRBD1. The germline CDR1 and CDR2 sequences are SGHRS and YFSETQ. The CDR3 runs to 15 residues. The V gene end was trimmed by 4 bases and the J gene end by 5 bases; junction bases not matched to a gene: 6. CDR3 protein: CASSKGQGNHNEQFF. The CDR3 DNA sequence: TGCGCCAGCAGCAAGGGACAGGGGAACCACAATGAGCAGTTCTTC.

The gene calls are TRBV7-2 and TRBJ1-4; tentative D call: TRBD1 (6 bases). The CDR3 is 14 residues long. V dropped 4 bases and J dropped 8 bases, with 14 bases sitting between them. Per germline, CDR1 SGHTA and CDR2 FQGNSA. The CDR3 loop reads CASSSAGASEKLFF. CDR3 bases: TGTGCCAGCAGCTCCGCGGGGGCGTCAGAAAAACTGTTTTTT.

This clone was found a few times. This chain connects TRBV6-5 to TRBJ1-5; 9 nucleotides align to TRBD1. The CDR3 has 14 amino acids. Germline CDR1 MNHEY, CDR2 SVGAGI. V lost 7 bases to trimming and J lost 2 bases; unmatched junction nucleotides: 3. This chain's CDR3 is CASTRDRGNQPQHF. The CDR3 nucleotides are TGTGCCAGCACCCGGGACAGGGGCAATCAGCCCCAGCATTTT.

The rearrangement links TRBV11-3 to TRBJ2-3; D tentatively fits TRBD1 or TRBD2 (5 bases each). Trimming removed 1 base at V and 3 bases at J, with 20 bases between. CDR3 length: 18 residues. From germline, CDR1 is SGHNT and CDR2 YENEEA. The CDR3 sequence: CASSLGGTQAGLTDTQYF. In DNA, the CDR3 is TGTGCCAGCAGCTTAGGGGGGACCCAGGCCGGCTTAACAGATACGCAGTATTTT.

This sequence joins TRBV30 and TRBJ1-1; D call uncertain. The CDR3 has 16 residues. Between the trimmed V and J ends, which lost 0 bases and 0 bases, there was a span of 14 bases. Germline V CDR1 and CDR2: GTSNPN, SVGIG (reference sequence). This CDR3 reads CAWSVRPGIMNTEAFF. The CDR3 DNA follows: TGTGCCTGGAGTGTAAGGCCGGGGATAATGAACACTGAAGCTTTCTTT.

V usage is TRBV6-6 and J usage is TRBJ1-3, with a possible D match to TRBD1 (6 bases). V was pared by 0 bases and J by 4 bases, with 10 bases between. CDR3 length equals 15 residues. Germline V gene data show CDR1 as MNHNY and CDR2 as SVGAGI (reference sequence). The CDR3 DNA reads TGTGCCAGCAGTTACTCGCAGGGGTACGGAAACACCATATATTTT. Its translation is CASSYSQGYGNTIYF.

The chain is built from TRBV10-3 and TRBJ2-2; tentatively, D is TRBD2 (6 bases). Trimming left V 0 bases short and J 5 bases short, with 7 bases between. Germline loops: CDR1 ENHRY, CDR2 SYGVKD. The CDR3 spans 14 residues. CDR3 coding DNA: TGTGCCATCAGTGAGTCGGAGGGTACCGGGGAGCTGTTTTTT. Its translation is CAISESEGTGELFF.

This chain uses TRBV5-1 with TRBJ2-7, with D uncertain. V gave up 0 bases and J gave up 3 bases, with 10 bases separating them. Germline CDR1 SGHRS, CDR2 YFSETQ. This CDR3 is 14 amino acids long. In DNA form, the CDR3 reads TGCGCCAGCAGCTTGGCCGTCCTAGGCTACGAGCAGTACTTC. Amino acids: CASSLAVLGYEQYF.

This sequence joins TRBV7-9 and TRBJ1-2; D is uncertain. The CDR3 length is 14 residues. Germline values: CDR1 SEHNR, CDR2 FQNEAQ (reference sequence). V lost 2 bases to trimming and J lost 4 bases, with 11 bases between them. In DNA, the CDR3 is TGTGCCAGCAGCTTAATCTTTGAGGTCTATGGCTACACCTTC. It translates to CASSLIFEVYGYTF.

The chain is built from TRBV5-6 and TRBJ1-1; a weak D match, TRBD1 (5 bases). Germline V CDR1 and CDR2: SGHDT, YYEEEE. Trimming left V 4 bases short and J 4 bases short, with 8 bases between. This CDR3 is built from 12 residues. The CDR3 coding sequence is TGTGCCAGCAGCCTAGGGACCACTGAAGCTTTCTTT. Translated, it gives CASSLGTTEAFF.

The chain recombines TRBV4-3 with TRBJ1-1; no clear D. The V end was cut by 0 bases, the J end by 0 bases, with 5 bases between. Germline lookup yields CDR1 LGHNA and CDR2 YSLEER. This CDR3 region has 14 residues. The CDR3 protein is CASSQDNMNTEAFF. The CDR3 DNA sequence: TGCGCCAGCAGCCAAGATAACATGAACACTGAAGCTTTCTTT.

J is TRBJ2-6 and V is TRBV19, with D maybe TRBD2 (6 bases). Trimming pared 3 bases from V and 4 bases from J, leaving 19 bases between. The CDR3 is 18 amino acids. Per germline, CDR1 LNHDA and CDR2 SQIVND (reference sequence). The CDR3 DNA reads as TGTGCCAGTAGTATGTGGGGAAGTCGCGGGGTCGGGGCCAACGTCCTGACTTTC. Its protein is CASSMWGSRGVGANVLTF.